This section outlines one TCR beta chain sequence together with its context. This entry is derived from a study of blood T cells in healthy people across ages. The V gene lost 2 bases and the J gene lost 2 bases, with 12 bases spanning the gap. The germline V gene has CDR1 SNHLY and CDR2 FYNNEI. The CDR3 consists of 15 residues. The use of a sample-barcoded 5' primer and a J-beta primer mix characterized a second PCR of roughly 6 to 11 cycles. TCRdb processed the 5' RACE reads anew with MiXCR; each CDR3 protein has one entry. The table records about 1.6 million distinct CDR3 sequences, roughly a third of them present only once. Donors were systemically healthy Caucasian individuals from Russia aged 6 to 90 years. Roughly 10 milliliters of peripheral blood were drawn from each donor.

The material sequenced was blood. This clonotype was obtained from a woman in her 30s in good health. The chain uses TRBV2 and TRBJ2-5, with D tentatively TRBD2 (5 bases). The CDR3 DNA reads TGTGCCAGCAGTGAATACGGGATGCAGCAAGAGACCCAGTACTTC. This codes for CASSEYGMQQETQYF.